This entry lists 2 T cell receptor beta chains sequenced from one sample in a study of shared clonotypes between healthy human individuals. CD45RO-negative CD8 cells positively selected for CCR7 made up the naive population, which excluded terminally differentiated effector memory CD45RA+ cells. Sequenced by immunoSEQ multiplex PCR; TCRdb stores in-frame clones only, minus some. Of 550,000 to 750,000 clones listed, around 95% are singletons. Sequencing was carried out using naive CD8+ T cells sorted from blood. These receptors were obtained from a woman in her 30s in good health.

The chain links TRBV11-2 to TRBJ2-7, with D maybe TRBD2 (6 bases). Looked up from germline, CDR1 is SGHAT and CDR2 is FQNNGV. CDR3 length: 17 amino acids. The ends were cut back, 8 bases at V and 0 bases at J, with 23 bases in the middle. DNA of the CDR3: TGTGCCAGCGACCCTCTGCGGGGTACCCGTAGCTCCTACGAGCAGTACTTC. Translation gives CASDPLRGTRSSYEQYF.

The V and J genes are TRBV29-1 and TRBJ2-5; 13 bases are shared with TRBD2. The assigned J gene may be wrong: the sequence end matches TRBJ2-7 better. This CDR3 is built from 14 residues. Germline lookup yields CDR1 SQVTM and CDR2 ANQGSEA. CDR3: CSVWGLAGTYEQYF. CDR3 sequence (DNA): TGCAGCGTTTGGGGACTAGCGGGGACCTACGAGCAGTACTTC.